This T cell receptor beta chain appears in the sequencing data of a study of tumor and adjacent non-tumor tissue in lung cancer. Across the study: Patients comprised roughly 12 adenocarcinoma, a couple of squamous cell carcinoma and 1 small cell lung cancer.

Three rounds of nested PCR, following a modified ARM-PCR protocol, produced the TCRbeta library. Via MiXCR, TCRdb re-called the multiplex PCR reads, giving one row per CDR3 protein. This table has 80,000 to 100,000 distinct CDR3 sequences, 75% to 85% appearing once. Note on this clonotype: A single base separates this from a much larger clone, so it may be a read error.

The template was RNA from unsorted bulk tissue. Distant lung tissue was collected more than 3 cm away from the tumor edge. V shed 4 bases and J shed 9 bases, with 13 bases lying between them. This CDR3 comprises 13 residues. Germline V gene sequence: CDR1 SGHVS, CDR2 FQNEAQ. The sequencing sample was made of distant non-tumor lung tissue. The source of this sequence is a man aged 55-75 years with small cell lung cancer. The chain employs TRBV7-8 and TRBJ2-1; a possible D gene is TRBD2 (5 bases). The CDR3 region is CASSSQRAGEQFF. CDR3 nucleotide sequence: TGTGCCAGCAGCTCGCAGAGGGCTGGTGAGCAGTTCTTC.